These 26 T cell receptor beta chains came from one sample sequenced in a study of blood T cell repertoires in COVID-19. Data came from immunoSEQ multiplex PCR; TCRdb stores just in-frame clones and leaves some out. The sample lists over 250,000 clones, nearly 90% occurring once. The sample taken for sequencing was PBMCs or T cells enriched from blood (not recorded which). Receptor source: a woman aged 55 to 70 who had recovered from COVID-19.

V usage is TRBV18 and J usage is TRBJ1-1; D not certain. Deletions cut 3 bases from V and 5 bases from J, with 13 bases between. The CDR3 covers 14 residues. Germline V lookup: CDR1 KGHSH, CDR2 LQKENI. CDR3 residues: CASSPGRDRTEAFF. The CDR3 region has the DNA TGTGCCAGCTCACCGGGCAGAGATAGGACTGAAGCTTTCTTT.

The chain links TRBV5-6 to TRBJ1-5; tentatively, D is TRBD1 (5 bases). The CDR3 totals 16 residues. Trimming took off 2 bases at V and 3 bases at J, with 15 bases between the two ends. The germline CDR1 and CDR2 sequences are SGHDT and YYEEEE. In nucleotides, the CDR3 is TGTGCCAGCAGCTTAGCACTGGGCAGGGACAATCAGCCCCAGCATTTT. Protein: CASSLALGRDNQPQHF.

The rearrangement uses TRBV24-1 and TRBJ2-5; TRBD1 matches 8 bases. Germline V gene data show CDR1 as KGHDR and CDR2 as SFDVKD. The CDR3 is made up of 17 amino acids. Trimming took 3 bases from V and 2 from J; bases not matched to a gene: 10. In DNA, the CDR3 is TGTGCCACCAGTGATCGTCAGGGTGACAGGGGACAAGAGACCCAGTACTTC. This sequence encodes CATSDRQGDRGQETQYF.

This chain joins TRBV6-1 and TRBJ1-4, with D uncertain. The V gene lost 2 bases and the J gene lost 0 bases, with 7 bases spanning the gap. CDR3 length: 15 amino acids. Germline CDR1 reads MNHNS; CDR2 reads SASEGT. In DNA form, the CDR3 reads TGTGCCAGCAGTGAATTCGGTGCAACTAATGAAAAACTGTTTTTT. Translating gives CASSEFGATNEKLFF.

V and J are TRBV11-3 and TRBJ2-6, with a possible D match to TRBD1 (6 bases). Trimming removed 5 bases at V and 4 bases at J, with 12 bases between. CDR3 size: 15 residues. Per the germline V gene, CDR1 is SGHNT and CDR2 is YENEEA. The CDR3 nucleotides are TGTGCCAGCAGCGAACAGGGCCCCGGGGCCAACGTCCTGACTTTC. Translated: CASSEQGPGANVLTF.

This rearrangement joins TRBV11-2 to TRBJ1-2; TRBD1 matches 7 bases. V trimming: 6 bases; J trimming: 5 bases; junction bases outside the gene matches: 6. CDR3 length: 13 amino acids. Germline assignment: CDR1 SGHAT and CDR2 FQNNGV. The CDR3 loop is CASSSGTDYGYTF. In DNA, the CDR3 is TGTGCCAGCAGTTCCGGGACAGATTATGGCTACACCTTC.

The chain carries TRBV28 and TRBJ1-5; 8 positions match TRBD1. In germline, CDR1 is MDHEN, CDR2 SYDVKM. The CDR3 consists of 16 residues. The V and J ends lost 7 bases and 1 base, in that order; junction bases with no gene match: 9. As DNA, the CDR3 is TGTGCCAGCAACTCACAGGGGGGCGGGAGCAATCAGCCCCAGCATTTT. Amino acid sequence: CASNSQGGGSNQPQHF.

The chain employs TRBV30 and TRBJ1-5, with D perhaps matching TRBD1 (5 bases). V lost 2 bases to trimming and J lost 5 bases, with 13 bases between them. There are 14 residues in the CDR3. Germline V lookup: CDR1 GTSNPN, CDR2 SVGIG (reference sequence). Here the CDR3 reads CAWSYGGLYQPQHF. DNA of the CDR3: TGTGCCTGGAGTTACGGGGGACTCTATCAGCCCCAGCATTTT. The entire variable domain, with the rest obtained from reference TRBV30 and TRBJ1-5, is as follows: SQTIHQWPATLVQPVGSPLSLECTVEGTSNPNLYWYRQAAGRGLQLLFYSVGIGQISSEVPQNLSASRPQDRQFILSSKKLLLSDSGFYLCAWSYGGLYQPQHFGDGTRLSIL.

The genes are TRBV7-3 and TRBJ2-2; 8 nucleotides agree with TRBD1. The V gene's germline CDR1 is SGHTA and CDR2 FQGTGA. CDR3 size: 15 residues. Trimming removed 5 bases from V and 3 bases from J; junction bases left unmatched: 5. CDR3 in DNA: TGTGCCAGCAGCCAACAGGGGGGACACACCGGGGAGCTGTTTTTT. Its protein product is CASSQQGGHTGELFF.

The V and J genes are TRBV19 and TRBJ1-5; tentative D call: TRBD1 (6 bases). Per the germline V gene, CDR1 is LNHDA and CDR2 is SQIVND (reference sequence). The CDR3 extends over 19 amino acids. The V end lost 7 bases, the J end lost 0 bases, and 25 bases lay between the germline ends. The CDR3 nucleotides are TGTGCCAGTACCACACGAGGGGGTCCCGCCGCGTATAGCAATCAGCCCCAGCATTTT. This gives the protein CASTTRGGPAAYSNQPQHF. Looking up the rest from reference TRBV19 and TRBJ1-5 gives the full variable domain: DGGITQSPKYLFRKEGQNVTLSCEQNLNHDAMYWYRQDPGQGLRLIYYSQIVNDFQKGDIAEGYSVSREKKESFPLTVTSAQKNPTAFYLCASTTRGGPAAYSNQPQHFGDGTRLSIL.

This chain uses TRBV30 with TRBJ1-3; D is unresolved. Germline CDR1 is GTSNPN and CDR2 is SVGIG (reference sequence). Trimming left V 0 bases short and J 2 bases short, with 14 bases between. The CDR3 totals 16 residues. The CDR3: CAWSVRGRWTGNTIYF. CDR3 nucleotides: TGTGCCTGGAGTGTACGTGGGAGATGGACTGGAAACACCATATATTTT.

In this sample, this clone turned up once. This chain uses TRBV6-4 with TRBJ2-1; D is uncertain. The CDR3 runs 11 residues. Germline V lookup: CDR1 MRHNA, CDR2 SNTAGT. V was clipped by 3 bases and J by 10 bases, with 7 bases between them. The DNA of the CDR3 is TGTGCCAGCAGTGATAGCCGGGAGCAGTTCTTC. Translation: CASSDSREQFF.

The genes are TRBV6-6 and TRBJ2-3; D is ambiguous. Germline V gene lookup returns CDR1 MNHNY and CDR2 SVGAGI (reference sequence). Trimming took 2 bases from V and 0 from J, leaving 12 bases between them. This CDR3 has 16 residues. The CDR3 here is CASSYGQTTSTDTQYF. CDR3 coding DNA: TGTGCCAGCAGTTACGGGCAGACAACTAGCACAGATACGCAGTATTTT.

In this sample, this clone turned up once. This chain connects TRBV7-9 to TRBJ2-1, with a possible D match to TRBD2 (5 bases). The germline gives CDR1 SEHNR, CDR2 FQNEAQ (reference sequence). Trimming left V 5 bases short and J 0 bases short, with 11 bases between. The length of the CDR3 is 15 residues. The CDR3 DNA is TGTGCCAGCAGCACAGCGGTGAGCTCCTACAATGAGCAGTTCTTC. Encoded protein: CASSTAVSSYNEQFF.

V and J are TRBV19 and TRBJ2-1; TRBD1 agrees at 11 bases. From germline, CDR1 is LNHDA and CDR2 SQIVND (reference sequence). The CDR3 is 15 amino acids. V trimming: 5 bases; J trimming: 8 bases; junction bases outside the gene matches: 8. CDR3 in DNA: TGTGCCAGTAGTTTCAGGGACAGGGGGTATGATGAGCAGTTCTTC. This sequence encodes CASSFRDRGYDEQFF.

The rearrangement uses TRBV5-1 and TRBJ2-1; the match to TRBD2 covers 8 bases. CDR3 size: 14 residues. The germline CDR1 and CDR2 sequences are SGHRS and YFSETQ. V was clipped by 3 bases and J by 6 bases; unmatched bases: 5. The CDR3 sequence: CASSWGTRFNEQFF. DNA of the CDR3: TGCGCCAGCAGCTGGGGGACTAGGTTCAATGAGCAGTTCTTC.

This rearrangement joins TRBV5-4 to TRBJ1-2; 12 nucleotides match TRBD1. Trimming at V came to 3 bases and at J to 4 bases, leaving 1 base not matched to a gene. CDR3 length: 14 amino acids. Germline CDR1 SGHNT, CDR2 YYREEE (reference sequence). CDR3 amino acids: CASSWDRGPYGYTF. CDR3 DNA: TGTGCCAGCAGCTGGGACAGGGGGCCCTATGGCTACACCTTC.

The rearrangement joins TRBV18 to TRBJ1-4; no firm D call. The germline V and J ends were trimmed by 5 bases and 7 bases, with 11 bases remaining between them. CDR3 size: 13 residues. From germline, CDR1 is KGHSH and CDR2 LQKENI. This CDR3 is CASSGQNLEKLFF. The DNA for the CDR3 is TGTGCCAGCTCAGGGCAGAACCTTGAAAAACTGTTTTTT.

This sequence joins TRBV2 and TRBJ2-7, with D unresolved. The V end was cut by 5 bases, the J end by 4 bases, with 3 bases between. The CDR3 extends over 10 amino acids. Germline loops: CDR1 SNHLY, CDR2 FYNNEI. The CDR3 bases are TGTGCCAGCAGTCCGTACGAGCAGTACTTC. This translates into CASSPYEQYF. Full variable domain (remainder filled in from reference TRBV2 and TRBJ2-7): EPEVTQTPSHQVTQMGQEVILRCVPISNHLYFYWYRQILGQKVEFLVSFYNNEISEKSEIFDDQFSVERPDGSNFTLKIRSTKLEDSAMYFCASSPYEQYFGPGTRLTVT.

This sequence joins TRBV28 and TRBJ2-3, with TRBD1 identical over 10 bases. Germline-derived CDR1 and CDR2 are MDHEN and SYDVKM. With 5 bases clipped from V and 6 bases from J, the junction kept 8 bases outside the gene matches. The CDR3 covers 15 residues. In DNA form, the CDR3 reads TGTGCCAGCAGTCTTTCTGGACAGGGGGACGATACGCAGTATTTT. Protein product: CASSLSGQGDDTQYF.

This chain connects TRBV5-1 to TRBJ1-3; a possible D gene is TRBD1 (5 bases). The CDR3 is made up of 16 amino acids. Per germline, CDR1 SGHRS and CDR2 YFSETQ. The V end was cut by 0 bases, the J end by 0 bases, with 10 bases between. CDR3 sequence: CASSLGQGPSGNTIYF. CDR3 nucleotide sequence: TGCGCCAGCAGCTTGGGGCAGGGCCCCTCTGGAAACACCATATATTTT.

The chain combines TRBV5-1 with TRBJ2-3; TRBD1 agrees at 8 bases. Germline loops: CDR1 SGHRS, CDR2 YFSETQ. The length of the CDR3 is 15 residues. The trim removed 0 bases at V and 4 bases at J, leaving 4 bases unmatched. CDR3 protein: CASSLGAGGADTQYF. CDR3 coding DNA: TGCGCCAGCAGCTTGGGGGCAGGGGGCGCAGATACGCAGTATTTT.

J is TRBJ1-2 and V is TRBV5-1, with D possibly being TRBD1 (5 bases). V was shortened by 4 bases and J by 0 bases, with 16 bases between the two germline ends. The CDR3 is 16 amino acids. Germline V CDR1 and CDR2: SGHRS, YFSETQ. CDR3 sequence (DNA): TGCGCCAGCAGCCCCCTCCCGGGGGTTTCTAACTATGGCTACACCTTC. Protein sequence: CASSPLPGVSNYGYTF.

The CDR3 nucleotides are TGTGCCAGCAGCAAGACAGGGGGCGAACAGCCCCAGCATTTT. It specifies CASSKTGGEQPQHF. The chain combines TRBV28 with TRBJ1-5; TRBD1 matches 10 bases. The CDR3 sequence is 14 residues long. Losses at the gene ends were 6 bases for V and 7 bases for J; bases not matched to a gene: 6. The V gene's germline CDR1 is MDHEN and CDR2 SYDVKM.

The chain combines TRBV12-3 or TRBV12-4 with TRBJ1-1; the D is unclear. The germline V and J ends were trimmed by 5 bases and 2 bases, with 9 bases remaining between them. CDR3 size: 13 residues. The CDR3 DNA sequence: TGTGCCAGCAGTAGACGGGAAAACACTGAAGCTTTCTTT. Its translation is CASSRRENTEAFF.

The chain couples TRBV29-1 to TRBJ1-4; perhaps TRBD1 as D (5 bases). Trimming removed 6 bases at V and 5 bases at J, with 13 bases between. CDR1 and CDR2 from the germline V gene are SQVTM and ANQGSEA. This CDR3 is built from 13 residues. The CDR3 protein is CSVKDTLNEKLFF. The DNA for the CDR3 is TGCAGCGTAAAGGACACCTTGAATGAAAAACTGTTTTTT.